The 25 T cell receptor beta chains below all came from one sample that was sequenced in a study of fetal regulatory T cell absence and autoimmunity. Some clones are missing from TCRdb's copy, which holds only in-frame ones; the method was immunoSEQ multiplex PCR. The sample consists of 46,000 or so clones, around 83% of them appearing once. What was sequenced was cord blood. The receptors here all came from a newborn boy with IPEX syndrome.

The J gene is TRBJ1-5, the V gene TRBV27; D possibly corresponds to TRBD1 (5 bases). CDR1 is MNHEY, CDR2 SMNVEV, per germline (reference sequence). Trimming pared 1 base from V and 0 bases from J, leaving 7 bases between. The CDR3 runs to 15 residues. CDR3 sequence reads: CASSLWGGSNQPQHF. CDR3 in DNA: TGTGCCAGCAGTTTATGGGGGGGTAGCAATCAGCCCCAGCATTTT.

This chain connects TRBV7-8 to TRBJ1-2; D gene unclear. The germline V gene encodes CDR1 SGHVS and CDR2 FQNEAQ. Trimming took 2 bases from V and 2 from J, leaving 3 bases between them. The CDR3 contains 12 residues. The CDR3 spells CASSLQNYGYTF. Written as DNA, the CDR3 is TGTGCCAGCAGCTTACAAAACTATGGCTACACCTTC.

The chain combines TRBV7-2 with TRBJ2-1; 11 bases align to TRBD2. The CDR3 runs 15 residues. Germline values: CDR1 SGHTA, CDR2 FQGNSA. The junction had 10 bases not matched to a gene; V was cut back by 5 bases and J by 10 bases. CDR3 sequence: CASSLTSGIQGEQFF. The CDR3 coding sequence is TGTGCCAGCAGCCTGACTAGCGGGATCCAGGGAGAGCAGTTCTTC.

V is TRBV18 and J is TRBJ1-3; 7 bases fit TRBD1. The germline V gene has CDR1 KGHSH and CDR2 LQKENI. The CDR3 consists of 14 residues. V lost 3 bases to trimming and J lost 3 bases; unmatched junction nucleotides: 2. The CDR3 coding sequence is TGTGCCAGCTCACCCCGACAGGGTGGAAACACCATATATTTT. Translating it yields CASSPRQGGNTIYF.

This chain connects TRBV29-1 to TRBJ1-3; D gene ambiguous. Trimming cost V 0 bases and J 4 bases, with 19 bases left between them. This CDR3 region has 17 residues. CDR1 SQVTM and CDR2 ANQGSEA come from the germline V gene. The CDR3, as DNA: TGCAGCGTTGAAGATTGGGCTCCTAGAGGCCGCGGAAACACCATATATTTT. Its protein product is CSVEDWAPRGRGNTIYF.

This chain joins TRBV6-7 and TRBJ2-7; 8 bases align to TRBD2. TRBV6-7 is sorted into the ORF group, with uncertain function. Losses at the gene ends were 3 bases for V and 0 bases for J; bases not matched to a gene: 10. The CDR3 extends over 17 amino acids. The CDR3 loop reads CASSYHGASGSSYEQYF. The CDR3 DNA sequence: TGTGCCAGCAGTTATCATGGGGCCAGCGGGAGCTCCTACGAGCAGTACTTC.

The rearrangement links TRBV19 to TRBJ2-7; TRBD2 might be the D (6 bases). CDR3 size: 15 residues. Looked up from germline, CDR1 is LNHDA and CDR2 is SQIVND (reference sequence). V was cut by 9 bases and J by 3 bases, with 21 bases left in between. The CDR3 nucleotides read TGTGCCAGCAGTCTTGCGGGTTGGGGGGACTACGAGCAGTACTTC. As protein: CASSLAGWGDYEQYF.

The rearrangement uses TRBV29-1 and TRBJ2-3; either TRBD1 or TRBD2 may fit D (5 bases each). The ends were cut back, 2 bases at V and 0 bases at J, with 18 bases in the middle. Germline V CDR1 and CDR2: SQVTM, ANQGSEA. The CDR3 length is 17 residues. CDR3 in DNA: TGCAGCGTTGAAAAACTAGGCAGGGATCATAGCACAGATACGCAGTATTTT. Its translation: CSVEKLGRDHSTDTQYF.

The chain joins TRBV4-3 to TRBJ1-2; D gene uncertain. V was shortened by 0 bases and J by 4 bases, with 12 bases between the two germline ends. This CDR3 spans 15 amino acids. Germline V lookup: CDR1 LGHNA, CDR2 YSLEER. CDR3 DNA sequence: TGCGCCAGCAGCCAAGAGTTGGAGATAGTCTATGGCTACACCTTC. It is translated as CASSQELEIVYGYTF.

The J gene is TRBJ2-7, the V gene TRBV4-3, with D possibly being TRBD1 (6 bases). There are 15 residues in the CDR3. CDR1 and CDR2 (germline): LGHNA, YSLEER. V was clipped by 0 bases and J by 2 bases, with 11 bases between them. The CDR3 reads CASSQDRTAPYEQYF. DNA for the CDR3: TGCGCCAGCAGCCAAGACAGGACAGCACCCTACGAGCAGTACTTC.

This chain links TRBV7-2 with TRBJ2-7; D unclear. CDR3 length: 14 residues. The germline V gene has CDR1 SGHTA and CDR2 FQGNSA. V was cut by 5 bases and J by 0 bases, with 11 bases left in between. CDR3 coding DNA: TGTGCCAGCAGCCCGGACCGGGTCTCCTACGAGCAGTACTTC. Residues: CASSPDRVSYEQYF.

This chain links TRBV11-2 with TRBJ2-7; D is uncertain. CDR1 SGHAT and CDR2 FQNNGV come from the germline V gene. This CDR3 is built from 13 residues. Trimming removed 1 base at V and 4 bases at J, with 8 bases between. CDR3 DNA sequence: TGTGCCAGCAGCTTAGCCACTAAGTACGAGCAGTACTTC. This codes for CASSLATKYEQYF.

The chain couples TRBV5-1 to TRBJ2-7; the D is unclear. The length of the CDR3 is 14 residues. Germline V gene data show CDR1 as SGHRS and CDR2 as YFSETQ. Trimming took 0 bases from V and 2 from J, leaving 9 bases between them. The CDR3 protein is CASSLVDVAYEQYF. Written as DNA, the CDR3 is TGCGCCAGCAGCTTGGTCGACGTCGCCTACGAGCAGTACTTC.

The CDR3 bases are TGTGCCAGTCAGACAGCCGTGAACACTGAAGCTTTCTTT. Translated: CASQTAVNTEAFF. The chain employs TRBV6-5 and TRBJ1-1; D is perhaps TRBD1 (5 bases). Trimming removed 9 bases at V and 0 bases at J, with 11 bases between. CDR1 and CDR2 (germline): MNHEY, SVGAGI. The CDR3 consists of 13 residues.

V usage is TRBV7-9 and J usage is TRBJ1-4; 7 bases map to TRBD1. V shed 3 bases and J 2 bases; nucleotides not matched to a gene: 3. Looked up from germline, CDR1 is SEHNR and CDR2 is FQNEAQ (reference sequence). This CDR3 region has 15 residues. The CDR3 nucleotides are TGTGCCAGCAGCTTTACAGGGGACACTAATGAAAAACTGTTTTTT. Translation: CASSFTGDTNEKLFF.

The genes are TRBV5-4 and TRBJ2-5, with TRBD1 matching 11 bases. This CDR3 is built from 15 residues. With V trimmed by 4 bases and J by 5 bases, 7 bases remained unmatched. The germline V gene has CDR1 SGHNT and CDR2 YYREEE (reference sequence). The CDR3: CASSPPGQGGETQYF. The CDR3 nucleotides are TGTGCCAGCAGCCCACCGGGACAGGGGGGGGAGACCCAGTACTTC. The full variable domain, rest sourced from reference TRBV5-4 and TRBJ2-5, is ETGVTQSPTHLIKTRGQQVTLRCSSQSGHNTVSWYQQALGQGPQFIFQYYREEENGRGNFPPRFSGLQFPNYSSELNVNALELDDSALYLCASSPPGQGGETQYFGPGTRLLVL.

The V gene is TRBV11-2, the J gene TRBJ2-1; 11 bases are a match to TRBD1. Germline V gene sequence: CDR1 SGHAT, CDR2 FQNNGV. CDR3 length equals 17 residues. The V and J ends lost 1 base and 2 bases, in that order; junction bases with no gene match: 4. CDR3 amino acids: CASSLGLGQGAYNEQFF. DNA of the CDR3: TGTGCCAGCAGCTTAGGCCTGGGACAGGGGGCCTACAATGAGCAGTTCTTC.

The chain joins TRBV19 to TRBJ1-2, with 8 bases aligning to TRBD1. The germline V gene has CDR1 LNHDA and CDR2 SQIVND (reference sequence). The CDR3 covers 15 residues. The V gene end was trimmed by 3 bases and the J gene end by 4 bases; junction bases not matched to a gene: 7. The CDR3 sequence: CASSIGQGGFYGYTF. CDR3 sequence (DNA): TGTGCCAGTAGTATCGGACAGGGTGGGTTCTATGGCTACACCTTC.

CDR3 protein: CASRSPGLQNGNTEAFF. The CDR3 DNA is TGTGCCAGTAGGTCTCCGGGACTTCAAAACGGGAACACTGAAGCTTTCTTT. V gene TRBV19 combines with J gene TRBJ1-1; perhaps TRBD1 as D (5 bases). This CDR3 comprises 17 residues. Germline loops: CDR1 LNHDA, CDR2 SQIVND (reference sequence). The V end was cut by 6 bases, the J end by 1 base, with 21 bases between.

This clone was counted between two and nine times. CDR3 DNA: TGTGCCAGCAGCTTAAGGTCCTACGAGCAGTACTTC. This translates into CASSLRSYEQYF. The rearrangement uses TRBV7-8 and TRBJ2-7; D call uncertain. CDR1 and CDR2 (germline): SGHVS, FQNEAQ. The CDR3 sequence is 12 residues long. V was shortened by 2 bases and J by 1 base, with 3 bases between the two germline ends.

The chain is built from TRBV6-5 and TRBJ2-7, with 8 nucleotides matching TRBD2. Germline V CDR1 and CDR2: MNHEY, SVGAGI. V dropped 6 bases and J dropped 2; count of bases not matched to a gene: 9. CDR3 length: 15 residues. This chain's CDR3 is CASSLIAGLTYEQYF. In DNA, the CDR3 is TGTGCCAGCAGCTTAATAGCGGGGCTGACCTACGAGCAGTACTTC.

The genes are TRBV18 and TRBJ1-2; TRBD1 matches 9 bases. CDR3 length: 15 residues. Germline CDR1 KGHSH, CDR2 LQKENI. Trimming took 2 bases from V and 2 from J; bases not matched to a gene: 3. CDR3 nucleotides: TGTGCCAGCTCACCAACAGGGGGCGGGAACTATGGCTACACCTTC. Its translation: CASSPTGGGNYGYTF.

This chain uses TRBV6-6 with TRBJ1-2; the D gene is possibly TRBD1 (5 bases). Trimming removed 6 bases from V and 3 bases from J, with 14 bases in between. In germline, CDR1 is MNHNY, CDR2 SVGAGI (reference sequence). The CDR3 spans 14 residues. This CDR3 reads CASSKSGSDYGYTF. CDR3 coding DNA: TGTGCCAGCAGCAAGTCAGGGTCCGACTATGGCTACACCTTC.

In this sample, this clone turned up a few times. The rearrangement links TRBV2 to TRBJ1-5; no clear D. V lost 5 bases and J 4 bases, leaving 12 bases between the germline ends. The CDR3 covers 14 residues. CDR1 SNHLY and CDR2 FYNNEI come from the germline V gene. CDR3: CASSTLSLNQPQHF. CDR3 coding DNA: TGTGCCAGCAGTACTTTATCCCTGAATCAGCCCCAGCATTTT.

The chain couples TRBV4-3 to TRBJ1-6; a possible D gene is TRBD1 (6 bases). CDR3 length equals 14 residues. Germline values: CDR1 LGHNA, CDR2 YSLEER. The germline V and J ends were trimmed by 1 base and 7 bases, with 8 bases remaining between them. For the CDR3, the DNA is TGCGCCAGCAGCCAAGTAACAGGGAATTCACCCCTCCACTTT. Translated, it gives CASSQVTGNSPLHF.